This TCR beta chain was obtained from a study of blood T cell repertoires in COVID-19. Across the whole study: In each case, the material was cDNA or gDNA derived from T cells, B-cell-depleted T cells, or PBMCs.

TCRdb's table, derived via immunoSEQ multiplex PCR, lists solely in-frame clones and lacks some. The repertoire holds 200,000 to 250,000 clones, around 83% seen once, with roughly 2% in the top ten. Germline loops: CDR1 SGHTA, CDR2 FQGTGA. The CDR3 consists of 16 residues. Trimming at V came to 5 bases and at J to 10 bases, leaving 13 bases not matched to a gene. The sample comprised peripheral blood. V is TRBV7-3 and J is TRBJ2-1; TRBD1 aligns across 11 bases. The source is a man between 25 and 39 years old who had recovered from COVID-19. The chain's CDR3 is CASSQNPGQGVEEQFF. In nucleotides, the CDR3 is TGTGCCAGCAGCCAAAACCCGGGACAGGGGGTTGAGGAGCAGTTCTTC.